Detailed here is one T cell receptor (beta chain). Time point defined: baseline, week 1 (first vaccination visit). Treatment given: pre-vaccination baseline after standard-of-care therapy. Measured with immunoSEQ multiplex PCR; TCRdb has only the in-frame clones, and not every one. The table has 15,000 to 20,000 clones, roughly 79% seen once. This sample stems from a study of a mutant IDH1 vaccine in newly diagnosed glioma. The CDR3 spans 13 residues. Germline assignment: CDR1 LNHDA and CDR2 SQIVND (reference sequence). V was trimmed by 7 bases and J by 2 bases, leaving 11 bases between them. This clonotype was obtained from a middle-aged man with glioma. The chain is built from TRBV19 and TRBJ2-5; tentative D call: TRBD1 (5 bases). This specimen consisted of PBMCs, obtained from a glioma patient treated with radiotherapy, temozolomide or both. As DNA, the CDR3 is TGTGCCAGTAATAAGGGGCGACAAGAGACCCAGTACTTC. This encodes CASNKGRQETQYF.